This T cell receptor beta chain stems from a study of monozygotic twins with inflammatory bowel disease (dated by TCRdb to about 2019). About the full investigation: The full study comprised some 30 monozygotic twin pairs: nine German pairs (four IBD-concordant, five IBD-discordant) and 19 IBD-discordant Danish pairs. The search for disease-associated traits relied mainly on comparing, within discordant pairs, IBD patients with their genetically identical healthy co-twins. Each individual had, on average, about 151 000 unique TCRalpha sequences and 181 000 unique TCRbeta sequences available for analysis. Overall study results and their limits: Fewer clonotypes were shared with other individuals by IBD patients than by healthy twins, most markedly in patients showing signs of disease activity. The results gave no support for a single strong signal or clonotype linked to IBD. Repertoire similarity did not differ between concordant and discordant twins, which could be due to limited statistical power. Distinction between different T cell subtypes could not be achieved in the analysis. Because patients were on differing immunosuppressive treatments, the repertoires may have picked up extra background noise and inter-individual variability. A decrease in TCRbeta repertoire diversity, as measured by inverse Simpson index, was observed in IBD patients compared with their healthy co-twins.

Library preparation was by 5' RACE. For each TCR library, approximately 3,700 ng of total RNA was used. For each sample, cDNA was synthesized in eight separate reactions using SMARTScribe reverse transcriptase. During cDNA synthesis, unique molecular identifiers containing a 6-nucleotide sample barcode were introduced by template switching. Two nested PCRs of about 15 and 9 cycles amplified the TCRalpha and TCRbeta cDNA, and bead purification followed each PCR. Before amplification, the cDNA was both treated with uracil DNA-glycosylase and purified with the QIAquick PCR purification kit. In the second PCR, Illumina TruSeq-compatible adapters and sample-specific barcodes were added. Library quality and concentration were checked on TapeStation and Qubit, and libraries were pooled at around 5 ng each. The pooled libraries were sequenced with 2 x 100 bp reads and custom sequencing primers on an Illumina HiSeq2500 single-index Rapid Run. Turning to the authors' computational methods: UMI-based consensus assembly with MiGEC version 1.2.6 was used to correct PCR and sequencing errors. MiXCR version 2.1.1 was used for V(D)J alignment, clonotype assembly and CDR3 extraction. Gene usage, clonotype sharing and MAIT/NKT TCR abundance were normalised by analysing the top 1000, 10 000 and 20 000 clonotypes per sample. After downsampling to 27 000 UMIs, diversity was calculated as the inverse Simpson index using the vegan R package. Paired Mann-Whitney U tests on discordant twin pairs were used, with Benjamini-Hochberg multiple-testing correction. The reads went through TCRdb reprocessing, and each CDR3 protein sequence gets one entry with no DNA. None of the V and J calls come from the authors' own analysis; TCRdb made them. The sample table holds fewer than 550,000 distinct CDR3 sequences. More than 2% of the sample is in the top ten clones.

From each donor, an approximately 2.6 ml peripheral blood sample was collected into PAXgene tubes and kept at -80 degrees C. Total RNA was isolated from whole blood with the PAXgene blood miRNA kit on an automated QIAcube, without T cell sorting. Peripheral blood from monozygotic twin pairs, either concordant or discordant for inflammatory bowel disease, underwent deep TCRalpha and TCRbeta repertoire profiling that used unique molecular barcoding. Smoking habits were recorded for all twin pairs, and each individual was classified as a current, former or never smoker. For this clonotype: No antigen is known for it.

CDR3 length: 18 amino acids, cysteine to phenylalanine. No coding sequence is recorded. CDR1 and CDR2 were assigned from the germline V gene as SGHTA and FQGNSA. The clonotype was recovered from a human donor with ulcerative colitis or Crohn's disease, or a healthy co-twin of an affected twin (not recorded which). This chain joins TRBV7-2 to TRBJ2-1; there is no DNA to check the TCRdb D call of TRBD2. The sequencing input was blood. The encoded CDR3 is CASSLASVRTIEYNEQFF.